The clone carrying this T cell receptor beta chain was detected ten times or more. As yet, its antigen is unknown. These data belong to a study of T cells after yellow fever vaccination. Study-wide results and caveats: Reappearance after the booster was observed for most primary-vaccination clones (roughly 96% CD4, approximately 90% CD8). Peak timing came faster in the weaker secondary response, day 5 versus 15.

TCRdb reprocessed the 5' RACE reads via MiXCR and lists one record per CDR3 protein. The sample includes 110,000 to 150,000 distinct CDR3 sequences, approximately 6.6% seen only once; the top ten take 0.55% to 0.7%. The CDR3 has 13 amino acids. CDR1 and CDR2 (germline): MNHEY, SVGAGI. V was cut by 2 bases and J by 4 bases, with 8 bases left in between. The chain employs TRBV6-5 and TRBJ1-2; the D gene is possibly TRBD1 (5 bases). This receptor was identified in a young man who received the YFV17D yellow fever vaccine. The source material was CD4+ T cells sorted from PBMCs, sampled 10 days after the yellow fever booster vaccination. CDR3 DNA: TGTGCCAGCAGTTACCGGGGCGGCTATGGCTACACCTTC. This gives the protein CASSYRGGYGYTF.